Listed below are T cell receptor beta chains from one sample, sequenced in a study of cytomegalovirus exposure and HLA in healthy donors. TCRdb's table, derived via immunoSEQ multiplex PCR, lists solely in-frame clones and lacks some. The sample has 140,000 to 150,000 clones, about 80% seen once. The sample was PBMCs. The receptors stem from a woman aged 55-70 years in good health and CMV-seropositive. The CDR3 runs from the conserved cysteine through the conserved F or W. Each record gives: V gene, J gene, D gene, clone size, CDR3 DNA, CDR3 protein. D genes are given only for firm matches. The listing skips clone size in some rows; elsewhere it reads once, few, many or a size class.

v_call: TRBV30
j_call: TRBJ1-2
d_call: .
clone_size: .
cdr3_nt: TGTGCCTGGAGGCTCGGACAGTTAAACTATGGCTACACCTTC
cdr3_aa: CAWRLGQLNYGYTF

v_call: TRBV4-1
j_call: TRBJ1-2
d_call: TRBD1
clone_size: .
cdr3_nt: TGCGCCAGCAGCCAAAACAGGGGTAGATATGGCTACACCTTC
cdr3_aa: CASSQNRGRYGYTF

v_call: TRBV14
j_call: TRBJ2-6
d_call: TRBD1
clone_size: .
cdr3_nt: TGTGCCAGCAGCCAATGGACAGGGCGTGGGGCCAACGTCCTGACTTTC
cdr3_aa: CASSQWTGRGANVLTF

v_call: TRBV5-4
j_call: TRBJ2-4
d_call: TRBD2
clone_size: .
cdr3_nt: TGTGCCAGCAGCTTGGATGCGGGAGGTAGGAAAAACATTCAGTACTTC
cdr3_aa: CASSLDAGGRKNIQYF

v_call: TRBV28
j_call: TRBJ1-2
d_call: TRBD1
clone_size: .
cdr3_nt: TGTGCCAGCAGATCCGGACAGGGTCAGGACTATGGCTACACCTTC
cdr3_aa: CASRSGQGQDYGYTF

v_call: TRBV27
j_call: TRBJ2-7
d_call: .
clone_size: .
cdr3_nt: TGTGCCAGCAGTTTGAAGGGGAAAGCCTACGAGCAGTACTTC
cdr3_aa: CASSLKGKAYEQYF

v_call: TRBV7-2
j_call: TRBJ2-3
d_call: TRBD2
clone_size: .
cdr3_nt: TGTGCCAGCAGCACCTCCCGGACTAGCGGGGATACGCAGTATTTT
cdr3_aa: CASSTSRTSGDTQYF

v_call: TRBV18
j_call: TRBJ2-1
d_call: TRBD2
clone_size: .
cdr3_nt: TGTGCCAGCTCACCCTACGGACCGGGGGGCAATGAGCAGTTCTTC
cdr3_aa: CASSPYGPGGNEQFF

v_call: TRBV5-4
j_call: TRBJ2-7
d_call: TRBD2
clone_size: .
cdr3_nt: TGTGCCAGCAGCTTTGGGGGTAGGGCGGGAGCATTTGACGAGCAGTACTTC
cdr3_aa: CASSFGGRAGAFDEQYF

v_call: TRBV10-3
j_call: TRBJ2-7
d_call: .
clone_size: .
cdr3_nt: TGTGCCATCAGTGAGAGGCGGAGCTACGAGCAGTACTTC
cdr3_aa: CAISERRSYEQYF

v_call: TRBV27
j_call: TRBJ2-7
d_call: TRBD1
clone_size: few
cdr3_nt: TGTGCCAGCAGTTTATCAGGGACAGCCTACGAGCAGTACTTC
cdr3_aa: CASSLSGTAYEQYF

v_call: TRBV19
j_call: TRBJ2-1
d_call: .
clone_size: .
cdr3_nt: TGTGCCAGTAGTATAGTGCAGCGCGATGAGCAGTTCTTC
cdr3_aa: CASSIVQRDEQFF

v_call: TRBV28
j_call: TRBJ1-5
d_call: TRBD1
clone_size: .
cdr3_nt: TGTGCCAGCAGTCACCGGGACAGGGATCAGCCCCAGCATTTT
cdr3_aa: CASSHRDRDQPQHF

v_call: TRBV11-3
j_call: TRBJ2-5
d_call: TRBD1
clone_size: .
cdr3_nt: TGTGCCAGCAGCGCCAACGGACAGGCTTTGGAGACCCAGTACTTC
cdr3_aa: CASSANGQALETQYF

v_call: TRBV7-9
j_call: TRBJ1-1
d_call: .
clone_size: .
cdr3_nt: TGTGCCAGCAGCTTCTCGACAGGATCGAACACTGAAGCTTTCTTT
cdr3_aa: CASSFSTGSNTEAFF

v_call: TRBV7-2
j_call: TRBJ2-2
d_call: .
clone_size: once
cdr3_nt: TGTGCCAGCAGCTTATACGGTACCGGGGAGCTGTTTTTT
cdr3_aa: CASSLYGTGELFF

v_call: TRBV5-1
j_call: TRBJ2-2
d_call: TRBD1
clone_size: .
cdr3_nt: TGCGCCAGCAGCAAGGACAGGGAGGCCGGGGAGCTGTTTTTT
cdr3_aa: CASSKDREAGELFF

v_call: TRBV28
j_call: TRBJ2-5
d_call: .
clone_size: .
cdr3_nt: TGTGCCAGCAGGGAAGCGGGCAGTCAAGAGACCCAGTACTTC
cdr3_aa: CASREAGSQETQYF

v_call: TRBV5-1
j_call: TRBJ2-1
d_call: TRBD2
clone_size: .
cdr3_nt: TGCGCCAGCAGCTTGGCGGCGGGAGGATACAATGAGCAGTTCTTC
cdr3_aa: CASSLAAGGYNEQFF

v_call: TRBV2
j_call: TRBJ2-1
d_call: TRBD2
clone_size: .
cdr3_nt: TGTGCCAGCAGTGTAGCGGGAGGCAGAGGGAATGAGCAGTTCTTC
cdr3_aa: CASSVAGGRGNEQFF

v_call: TRBV7-3
j_call: TRBJ1-1
d_call: .
clone_size: .
cdr3_nt: TGTGCCAGCGGACTGGGGGCGAACACTGAAGCTTTCTTT
cdr3_aa: CASGLGANTEAFF

v_call: TRBV7-2
j_call: TRBJ2-3
d_call: .
clone_size: .
cdr3_nt: TGTGCCAGCAGCTTAGCGCGTGTCGGACGCGGGGCCACAGATACGCAGTATTTT
cdr3_aa: CASSLARVGRGATDTQYF

v_call: TRBV9
j_call: TRBJ1-2
d_call: .
clone_size: .
cdr3_nt: TGTGCCAGCAGCCCTCAACAGGCGAACTATGGCTACACCTTC
cdr3_aa: CASSPQQANYGYTF

v_call: TRBV5-1
j_call: TRBJ2-7
d_call: TRBD2
clone_size: .
cdr3_nt: TGCGCCAGCAGGGAGGTGAGCGGGACCTACGAGCAGTACTTC
cdr3_aa: CASREVSGTYEQYF

v_call: TRBV6-6
j_call: TRBJ1-4
d_call: .
clone_size: .
cdr3_nt: TGTGCCATCGCCGACGGGAGTAATGAAAAACTGTTTTTT
cdr3_aa: CAIADGSNEKLFF

v_call: TRBV11-3
j_call: TRBJ2-3
d_call: .
clone_size: .
cdr3_nt: TGTGCCAGCAGCTTAGGTGACAGCCTCACAGATACGCAGTATTTT
cdr3_aa: CASSLGDSLTDTQYF

v_call: TRBV28
j_call: TRBJ1-1
d_call: .
clone_size: .
cdr3_nt: TGTGCCAGCAGCGCGACGGAGGCGAACACTGAAGCTTTCTTT
cdr3_aa: CASSATEANTEAFF

v_call: TRBV5-5
j_call: TRBJ1-4
d_call: TRBD1
clone_size: .
cdr3_nt: TGTGCCAGCGCTTCCTATGGGACAGGGGGGGAAAAACTGTTTTTT
cdr3_aa: CASASYGTGGEKLFF

v_call: TRBV30
j_call: TRBJ1-2
d_call: TRBD1
clone_size: .
cdr3_nt: TGTGCCTGGAGTGTACGACAGGGGTCGGTGGGCTACACCTTC
cdr3_aa: CAWSVRQGSVGYTF